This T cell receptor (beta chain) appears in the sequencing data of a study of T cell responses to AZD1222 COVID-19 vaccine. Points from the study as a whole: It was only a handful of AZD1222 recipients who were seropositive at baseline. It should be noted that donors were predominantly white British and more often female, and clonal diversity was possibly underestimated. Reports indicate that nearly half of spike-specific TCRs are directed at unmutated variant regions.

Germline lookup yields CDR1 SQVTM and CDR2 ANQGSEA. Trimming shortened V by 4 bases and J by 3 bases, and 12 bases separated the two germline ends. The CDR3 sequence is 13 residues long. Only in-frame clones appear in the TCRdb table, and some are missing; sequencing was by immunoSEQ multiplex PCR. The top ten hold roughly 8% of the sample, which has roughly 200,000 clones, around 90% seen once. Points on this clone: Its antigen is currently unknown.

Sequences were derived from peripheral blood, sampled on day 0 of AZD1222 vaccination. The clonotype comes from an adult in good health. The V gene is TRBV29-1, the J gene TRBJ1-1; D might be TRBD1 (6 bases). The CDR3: CSVGYRAYTEAFF. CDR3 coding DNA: TGCAGCGTTGGATACAGGGCCTACACTGAAGCTTTCTTT.